This T cell receptor beta chain stems from a study of T-cell reconstitution after alpha-beta-depleted transplantation in children (dated by TCRdb to the mid-2010s). About the study as a whole: T-cell immune reconstitution after TCRalphabeta/CD19-depleted allogeneic hematopoietic cell transplantation in children was quantitatively tracked in the study by means of TCR repertoire profiling.

The sample's treatment or condition label, decoded: allogeneic hematopoietic cell transplantation with graft depleted of TCRalphabeta T cells and CD19 B cells. TCRalphabeta/CD19-depleted allogeneic hematopoietic cell grafts were given to the transplant recipients, all of whom were children. Study-wide findings and limitations: The apparently early alphabetaT-cell count recovery about two months after transplant was reportedly dependent on only several hundred rapidly expanded clones derived from non-depleted graft cells. Over subsequent months, a decline in hyperexpanded clone frequencies was noted, and after one year, T-cell counts and TCRbeta diversity were mostly ascribed to newly produced T cells. In some patients, the high TCRbeta diversity seen at day 60 was put down to recipient T cells and intrathymic progenitors that had survived conditioning.

The germline V gene supplies CDR1 SGHTA and CDR2 FQGNSA. After removal of 5 bases from V and 6 bases from J, the junction retains 8 bases not matched to a gene. There are 14 amino acids in the CDR3, from cysteine to phenylalanine inclusive. The read is trimmed to its CDR3 DNA, 42 bases read in frame from base 1. Library preparation used PCR. Instrument used: Illumina HiSeq 2500. To normalize quantification of the TCRbeta repertoire, the TCR libraries were built with molecular barcoding that relied on unique molecular identifiers. The raw public data were reprocessed by TCRdb itself: fastp quality trimming at Q25, MiXCR clonotype calling, in-frame beta chains only. Every CDR3 protein is listed once, alongside the most common genes and DNA of its rows. The sample table lists approximately 47,000 distinct CDR3 sequences, approximately 52% of them with a count of one. Around two fifths of the sample is taken by the ten largest.

This clonotype was detected only a few times. Its binding antigen is unknown. Per-nucleotide qualities are absent, and no much larger clonotype sits a single base away. The input for sequencing was peripheral blood, taken before TCRalphabeta/CD19-depleted stem cell transplant. This sequence originates from a boy younger than two with SCID, due to receive a stem cell transplant. The chain couples TRBV7-2 to TRBJ1-2, and TRBD1 matches 8 of the central bases. Here the CDR3 is given as CASSLLQGVDGYTF. The nucleotide sequence reads as follows: TGTGCCAGCAGCCTTTTACAGGGGGTGGATGGCTACACCTTC.